The source of this T cell receptor beta chain is a study of vaccination effects on CD4 cells after COVID-19. Trimming at V came to 0 bases and at J to 10 bases, leaving 11 bases not matched to a gene. Germline V CDR1 and CDR2: LGHNA, YSLEER. This CDR3 contains 16 residues. Using viral peptide pools, the ViraFEST assay grew out antigen-specific CD4+ T cells prior to sequencing. Upon completion of 10 days in culture, CD4+ T cells were isolated. Participants were given two doses of BNT162b2 or mRNA-1273 vaccine. Turning to this clone: Its target is unknown.

Profiling relied on immunoSEQ multiplex PCR, and the TCRdb table lists in-frame clones only, not all of them. The repertoire holds tens of thousands of clones, with around 74% as singletons. The sequence derives from a human donor who received a COVID-19 vaccine. The sample consisted of CD4+ T cells from PBMCs cultured with HCoV-OC43 spike peptides, taken after COVID-19 vaccination. Subset: HCoV-OC43 spike overlapping peptide pool stimulation. This sequence joins TRBV4-3 and TRBJ2-1, with 8 bases lining up with TRBD1. The CDR3 DNA reads as TGCGCCAGCAGCCAAGATTCCAGGGGGCAACTAAGGGAGCAGTTCTTC. This sequence encodes CASSQDSRGQLREQFF.